This TCR beta chain derives from a study of OX40 agonist ivuxolimab in advanced cancers. As for the study in general: The dose-escalation group included hepatocellular carcinoma, melanoma, renal cell carcinoma and head and neck cancer. Study-wide results and caveats: At 0.1 to 3.0 mg/kg, clonal expansion of CD4+ and CD8+ blood T cells had occurred by week 6.

Sequencing used immunoSEQ multiplex PCR; TCRdb keeps in-frame clones, though not all of them. The sample contains about 54,000 clones, approximately 85% of which appear only once. CDR3 length: 13 amino acids. Trimming took 6 bases from V and 12 from J, leaving 18 bases between them. Germline V lookup: CDR1 SNHLY, CDR2 FYNNEI. Concerning this clone itself: The antigen remains undetermined. Other DNA sequences in the sample encode the same CDR3.

Autoimmune disease history or systemic immunosuppression meant exclusion. Sampling times: baseline, cycle 4 day 1, cycle 7 day 1. The clonotype was recovered from an adult with an advanced solid tumor such as melanoma, head and neck, liver or kidney cancer. The starting material was CD4+ or CD8+ T cells sorted from blood, obtained in a trial of the OX40 agonist ivuxolimab. The chain recombines TRBV2 with TRBJ2-1; TRBD2 is a possible D gene (5 bases). CDR3 region: CASSLSLASGQFF. The CDR3 nucleotides read TGTGCCAGCAGCCTCTCCTTAGCGTCCGGGCAGTTCTTC.